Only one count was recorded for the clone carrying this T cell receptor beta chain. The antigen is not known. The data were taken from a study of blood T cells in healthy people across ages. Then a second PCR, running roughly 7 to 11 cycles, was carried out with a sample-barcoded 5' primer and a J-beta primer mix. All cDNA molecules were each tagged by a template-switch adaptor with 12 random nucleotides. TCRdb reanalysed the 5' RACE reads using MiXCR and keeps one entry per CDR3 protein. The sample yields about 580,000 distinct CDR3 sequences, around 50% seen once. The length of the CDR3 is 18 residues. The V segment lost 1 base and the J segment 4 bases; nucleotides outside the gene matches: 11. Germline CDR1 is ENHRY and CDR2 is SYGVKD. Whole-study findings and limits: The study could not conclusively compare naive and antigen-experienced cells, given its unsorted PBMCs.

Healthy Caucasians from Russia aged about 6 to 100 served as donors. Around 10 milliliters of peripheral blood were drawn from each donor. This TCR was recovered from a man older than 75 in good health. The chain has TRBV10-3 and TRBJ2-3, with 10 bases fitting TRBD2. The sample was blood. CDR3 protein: CAISEFSGLAAMSDTQYF. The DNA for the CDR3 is TGTGCCATCAGTGAGTTCTCAGGACTAGCGGCGATGTCAGATACGCAGTATTTT.